This T cell receptor beta chain was documented in a study of T cells after posttransplantation cyclophosphamide. Study results and limitations: Skin or GI-infiltrating T cells shared few TRB sequences with blood. Later blood repertoires were often dominated by clones from the donor CD8+ memory compartment. After PTCy, TRB diversity resembled that of CNI/methotrexate controls.

Clones were sequenced by immunoSEQ multiplex PCR, and TCRdb holds only the in-frame ones, with some missing. This sample has about 19,000 clones; around 87% occur once, and the top ten carry around 6.6%. The CDR3 runs 13 residues. Germline CDR1 LNHDA, CDR2 SQIVND (reference sequence). The V gene lost 9 bases and the J gene lost 1 base, with 11 bases spanning the gap. On this clone: Its antigen is currently unknown.

Treatment was busulfan-fludarabine conditioning, a marrow graft, and cyclophosphamide on days +3 and +4. V gene TRBV19 combines with J gene TRBJ2-3; no firm D call. The TCR originated in a female patient aged 40-50 years who received an allogeneic stem cell transplant from a related donor, was CMV-positive, and had no GVHD. The T cells may come from the graft donor. Sequencing used PBMCs, obtained after allogeneic stem cell transplant with posttransplant cyclophosphamide. Here the CDR3 reads CASSPSGTDTQYF. CDR3 sequence (DNA): TGTGCCAGCAGTCCTTCGGGCACAGATACGCAGTATTTT.